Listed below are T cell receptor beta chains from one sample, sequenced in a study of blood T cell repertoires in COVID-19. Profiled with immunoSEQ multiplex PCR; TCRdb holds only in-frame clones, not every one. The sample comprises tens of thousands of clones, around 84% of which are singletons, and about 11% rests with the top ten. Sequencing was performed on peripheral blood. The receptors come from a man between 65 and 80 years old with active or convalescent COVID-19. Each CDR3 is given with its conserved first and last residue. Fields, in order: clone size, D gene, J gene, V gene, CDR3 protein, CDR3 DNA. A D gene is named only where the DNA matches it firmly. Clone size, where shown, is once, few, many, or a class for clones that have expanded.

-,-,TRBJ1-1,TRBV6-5,CASSQQRNTEAFF,TGTGCCAGCAGCCAACAACGGAACACTGAAGCTTTCTTT
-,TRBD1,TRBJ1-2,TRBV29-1,CSVGRTGEVSYTF,TGCAGCGTTGGGAGGACAGGGGAAGTAAGCTACACCTTC
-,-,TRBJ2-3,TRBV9,CASSVGPADTQYF,TGTGCCAGCAGCGTAGGGCCAGCAGATACGCAGTATTTT
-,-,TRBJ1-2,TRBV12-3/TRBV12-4,CASSYAGTYGYTF,TGTGCCAGCAGCTACGCAGGGACTTACGGCTACACCTTC
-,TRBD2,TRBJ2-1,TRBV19,CASSRPGTSFHEQFF,TGTGCCAGTAGTCGCCCCGGGACTAGCTTCCATGAGCAGTTCTTC
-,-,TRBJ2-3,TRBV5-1,CASSLGGDTQYF,TGCGCCAGCAGCTTGGGCGGAGATACGCAGTATTTT
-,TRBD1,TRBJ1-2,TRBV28,CASSDGQGAGGYTF,TGTGCCAGCAGTGACGGACAGGGGGCTGGTGGCTACACCTTC
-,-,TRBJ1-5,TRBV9,CASSPRGEGHQPQHF,TGTGCCAGCAGCCCGAGGGGGGAGGGACATCAGCCCCAGCATTTT
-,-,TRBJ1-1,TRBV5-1,CASSLGGNHMNTEAFF,TGCGCCAGCAGCTTGGGGGGCAACCACATGAACACTGAAGCTTTCTTT
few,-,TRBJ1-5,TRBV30,CAFTTLGHPNQPQHF,TGTGCCTTTACTACCCTGGGACACCCGAATCAGCCCCAGCATTTT
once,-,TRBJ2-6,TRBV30,CAWSSGAAGANVLTF,TGTGCCTGGAGTTCAGGGGCAGCTGGGGCCAACGTCCTGACTTTC
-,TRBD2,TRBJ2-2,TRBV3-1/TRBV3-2,CASSRLAGVGTGELFF,TGTGCCAGCAGCCGACTAGCGGGAGTCGGTACCGGGGAGCTGTTTTTT
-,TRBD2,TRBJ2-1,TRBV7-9,CATSPLAGALNEQFF,TGTGCCACCTCTCCACTAGCGGGAGCCCTTAATGAGCAGTTCTTC
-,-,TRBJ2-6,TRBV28,CASTPPGSGANVLTF,TGTGCCAGCACCCCTCCGGGATCTGGGGCCAACGTCCTGACTTTC
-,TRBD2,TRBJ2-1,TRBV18,CASSRSTSGRYNEQFF,TGTGCCAGCTCACGATCGACTAGCGGGAGATACAATGAGCAGTTCTTC
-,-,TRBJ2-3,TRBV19,CASSDGTSSTDTQYF,TGTGCCAGTAGTGACGGGACTTCTAGCACAGATACGCAGTATTTT
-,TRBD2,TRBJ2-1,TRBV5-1,CASTGTSGYNEQFF,TGCGCCAGCACGGGGACTAGCGGTTACAATGAGCAGTTCTTC
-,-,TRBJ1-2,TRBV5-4,CASSLGGHSNYGYTF,TGTGCCAGCAGCCTGGGCGGACACTCTAACTATGGCTACACCTTC
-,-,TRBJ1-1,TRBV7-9,CASSPLVDRMNTEAFF,TGTGCCAGCAGCCCCCTTGTTGACAGAATGAACACTGAAGCTTTCTTT
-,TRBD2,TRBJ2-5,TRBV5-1,CASSLGGLASQETQYF,TGCGCCAGCAGCCTGGGGGGACTAGCGAGCCAAGAGACCCAGTACTTC
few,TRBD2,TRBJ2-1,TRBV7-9,CASSFGLAGMNEQFF,TGTGCCAGCAGCTTCGGACTAGCGGGAATGAATGAGCAGTTCTTC
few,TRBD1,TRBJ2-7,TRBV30,CAWSGQGYEQYF,TGTGCCTGGAGTGGACAGGGGTACGAGCAGTACTTC
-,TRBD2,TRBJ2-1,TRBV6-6,CASSSGTSLYNEQFF,TGTGCCAGCAGTTCCGGGACTAGCCTATACAATGAGCAGTTCTTC
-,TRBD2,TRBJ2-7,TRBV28,CASGGSHDEQYF,TGTGCCAGCGGCGGGAGTCACGACGAGCAGTACTTC
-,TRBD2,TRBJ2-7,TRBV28,CASSSSGGGFYEQYF,TGTGCCAGCAGTTCTAGCGGGGGGGGCTTCTACGAGCAGTACTTC
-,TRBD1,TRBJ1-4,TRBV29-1,CSVGGQGALGEKLFF,TGCAGCGTTGGGGGACAGGGGGCTTTGGGTGAAAAACTGTTTTTT
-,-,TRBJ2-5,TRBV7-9,CASSLVRGGQETQYF,TGTGCCAGCAGCTTAGTCAGGGGAGGGCAAGAGACCCAGTACTTC
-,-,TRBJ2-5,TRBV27,CASSLRETQYF,TGTGCCAGCAGTTTACGGGAGACCCAGTACTTC
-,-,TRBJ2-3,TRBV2,CASSPSGTDTQYF,TGTGCCAGCAGCCCGTCGGGCACAGATACGCAGTATTTT
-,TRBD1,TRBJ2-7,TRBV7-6,CASSLPPGQGYEQYF,TGTGCCAGCAGCTTACCACCGGGACAGGGCTACGAGCAGTACTTC
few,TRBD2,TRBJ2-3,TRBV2,CASNGLAGGLTQYF,TGTGCCAGCAATGGACTAGCGGGAGGGCTCACGCAGTATTTT
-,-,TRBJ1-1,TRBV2,CASTNHDEAFF,TGTGCCAGCACTAATCACGATGAAGCTTTCTTT
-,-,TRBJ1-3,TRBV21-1,CASSPRQGRNTIYF,TGTGCCAGCAGCCCCCGGCAGGGTAGAAACACCATATATTTT
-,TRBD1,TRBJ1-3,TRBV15,CATSRDFRGNTIYF,TGTGCCACCAGCAGAGATTTCAGGGGGAACACCATATATTTT
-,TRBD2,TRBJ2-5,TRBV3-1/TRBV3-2,CASTLGGSSETQYF,TGTGCCAGCACCCTTGGCGGGAGTAGTGAGACCCAGTACTTC
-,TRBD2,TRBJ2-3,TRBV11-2,CASSHGGGAPPDTQYF,TGTGCCAGCAGCCATGGGGGAGGGGCGCCCCCAGATACGCAGTATTTT
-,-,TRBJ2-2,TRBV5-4,CAGGGSPTVNTGELFF,TGTGCCGGAGGAGGGAGCCCGACGGTGAACACCGGGGAGCTGTTTTTT
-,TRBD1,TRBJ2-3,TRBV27,CASSFGTARGTQYF,TGTGCCAGCAGTTTTGGGACAGCGCGCGGGACGCAGTATTTT
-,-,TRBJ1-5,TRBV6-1,CASSEWRQTDQPQHF,TGTGCCAGCAGTGAATGGCGACAGACAGATCAGCCCCAGCATTTT
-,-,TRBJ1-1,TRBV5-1,CASSLVGAVGKTEAFF,TGCGCCAGCAGCTTGGTAGGGGCGGTTGGGAAGACTGAAGCTTTCTTT
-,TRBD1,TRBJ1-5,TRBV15,CATSRGQGRTKQPQHF,TGTGCCACCAGCAGAGGACAGGGGAGAACCAAACAGCCCCAGCATTTT
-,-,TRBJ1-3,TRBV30,CAWSLAPGNTIYF,TGTGCCTGGAGTTTGGCACCTGGAAACACCATATATTTT